Ten or more counts support the clone carrying this T cell receptor (beta chain). No antigen is known for it. This sample stems from a study of CD8 T cells in ankylosing spondylitis. Findings of the study overall: One TCR beta motif, made up of about 8 highly homologous variants, appeared characteristic of ankylosing spondylitis blood.

This CDR3 has 14 residues. Germline V CDR1 and CDR2: SGHRS, YFSETQ. Trimming removed 0 bases at V and 3 bases at J, with 6 bases between. TCRdb independently ran MiXCR on the 5' RACE reads; one entry per CDR3 protein. The sample lists tens of thousands of distinct CDR3 sequences, roughly 9% occurring once. V usage is TRBV5-1 and J usage is TRBJ2-2; the D gene is possibly TRBD2 (6 bases). This TCR was recovered from a male donor with ankylosing spondylitis. Material for sequencing was blood, either unsorted or a sorted T cell fraction (not recorded which). CDR3 bases: TGCGCCAGCAGCTTGGTAGCGGACACCGGGGAGCTGTTTTTT. Its translation is CASSLVADTGELFF.